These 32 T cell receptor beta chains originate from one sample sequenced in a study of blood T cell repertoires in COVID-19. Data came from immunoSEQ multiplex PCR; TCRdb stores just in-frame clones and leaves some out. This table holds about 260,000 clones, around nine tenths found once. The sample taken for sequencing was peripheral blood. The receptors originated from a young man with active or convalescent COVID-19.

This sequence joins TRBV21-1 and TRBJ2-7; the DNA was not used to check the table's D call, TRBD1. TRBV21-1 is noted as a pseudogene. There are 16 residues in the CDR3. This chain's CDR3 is CASSVPGDREFHEQYF. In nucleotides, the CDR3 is TGTGCCAGCAGCGTACCCGGAGACAGGGAGTTCCACGAGCAGTACTTC.

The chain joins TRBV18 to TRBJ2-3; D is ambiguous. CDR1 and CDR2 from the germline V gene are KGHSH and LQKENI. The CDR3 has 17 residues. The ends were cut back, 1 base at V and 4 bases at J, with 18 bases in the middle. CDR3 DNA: TGTGCCAGCTCACCACGTACGCAGACGACTTGGGCAGATACGCAGTATTTT. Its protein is CASSPRTQTTWADTQYF.

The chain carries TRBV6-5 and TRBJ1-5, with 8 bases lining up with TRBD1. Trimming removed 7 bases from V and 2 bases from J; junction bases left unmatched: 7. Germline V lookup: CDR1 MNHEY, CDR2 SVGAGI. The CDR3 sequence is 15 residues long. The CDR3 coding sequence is TGTGCCAGCATTCAGGGGGCAGCCGGCAATCAGCCCCAGCATTTT. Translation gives CASIQGAAGNQPQHF.

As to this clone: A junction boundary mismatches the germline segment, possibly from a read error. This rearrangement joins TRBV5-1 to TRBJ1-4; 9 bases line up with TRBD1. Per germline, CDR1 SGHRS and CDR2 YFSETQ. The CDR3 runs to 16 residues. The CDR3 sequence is CASNLGQGGRGEKLFF. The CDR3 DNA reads TGCGCCAGCAACTTGGGACAGGGAGGTCGTGGTGAAAAACTGTTTTTT.

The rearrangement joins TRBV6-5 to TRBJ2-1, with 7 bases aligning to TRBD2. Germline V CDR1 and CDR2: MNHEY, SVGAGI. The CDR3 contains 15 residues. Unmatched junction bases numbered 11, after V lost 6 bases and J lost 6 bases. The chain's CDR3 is CASRLDGGNTNEQFF. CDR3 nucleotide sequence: TGTGCCAGCAGATTGGACGGGGGGAATACCAATGAGCAGTTCTTC.

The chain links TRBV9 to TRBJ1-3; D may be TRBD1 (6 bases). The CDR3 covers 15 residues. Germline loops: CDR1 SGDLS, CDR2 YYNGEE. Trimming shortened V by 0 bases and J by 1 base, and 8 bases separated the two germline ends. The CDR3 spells CASSVDTGSGNTIYF. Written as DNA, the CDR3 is TGTGCCAGCAGCGTAGATACAGGGTCTGGAAACACCATATATTTT.

The CDR3 sequence is CATSAWTLTTNYGYTF. The CDR3 nucleotides read TGTGCCACCAGCGCATGGACACTAACTACAAACTATGGCTACACCTTC. The chain employs TRBV15 and TRBJ1-2, with D tentatively TRBD1 (5 bases). V lost 5 bases and J lost 2, with 18 bases in between. This CDR3 comprises 16 residues. Germline CDR1 and CDR2: LNHNV and YYDKDF (reference sequence).

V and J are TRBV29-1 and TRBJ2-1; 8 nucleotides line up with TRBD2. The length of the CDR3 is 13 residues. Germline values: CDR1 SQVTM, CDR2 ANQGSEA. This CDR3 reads CSEVRGGYNEQFF. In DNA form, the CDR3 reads TGCAGTGAGGTTCGGGGGGGCTACAATGAGCAGTTCTTC.

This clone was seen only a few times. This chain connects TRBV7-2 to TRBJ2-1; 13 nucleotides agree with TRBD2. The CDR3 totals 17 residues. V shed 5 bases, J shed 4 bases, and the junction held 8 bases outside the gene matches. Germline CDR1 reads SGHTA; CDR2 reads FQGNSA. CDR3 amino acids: CASSATSGGRKYNEQFF. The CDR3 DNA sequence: TGTGCCAGCAGCGCGACTAGCGGGGGGCGTAAGTACAATGAGCAGTTCTTC.

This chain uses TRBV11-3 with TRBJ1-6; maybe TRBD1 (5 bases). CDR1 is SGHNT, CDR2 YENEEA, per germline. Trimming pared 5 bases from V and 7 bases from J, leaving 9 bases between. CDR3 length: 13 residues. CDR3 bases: TGTGCCAGCAGCCTCGACAGCAATTCACCCCTCCACTTT. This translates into CASSLDSNSPLHF.

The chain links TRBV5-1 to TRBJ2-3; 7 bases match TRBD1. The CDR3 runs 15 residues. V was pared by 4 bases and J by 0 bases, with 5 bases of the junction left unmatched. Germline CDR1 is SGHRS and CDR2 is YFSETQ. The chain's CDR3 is CASSVGQISTDTQYF. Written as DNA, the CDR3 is TGCGCCAGCAGCGTGGGACAGATCAGCACAGATACGCAGTATTTT.

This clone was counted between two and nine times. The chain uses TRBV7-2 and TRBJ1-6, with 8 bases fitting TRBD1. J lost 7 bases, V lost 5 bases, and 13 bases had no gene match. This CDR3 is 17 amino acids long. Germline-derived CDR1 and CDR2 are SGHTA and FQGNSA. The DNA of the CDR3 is TGTGCCAGCAGCCTAGGTCGGCAGGGGGCACGGAATTCACCCCTCCACTTT. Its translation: CASSLGRQGARNSPLHF.

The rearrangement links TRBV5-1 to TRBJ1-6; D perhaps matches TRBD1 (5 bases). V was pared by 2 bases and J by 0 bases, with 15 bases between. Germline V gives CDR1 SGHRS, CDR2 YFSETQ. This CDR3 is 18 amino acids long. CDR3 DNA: TGCGCCAGCAGCTTCACCCAGGGTCCGAGCTCCTATAATTCACCCCTCCACTTT. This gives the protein CASSFTQGPSSYNSPLHF.

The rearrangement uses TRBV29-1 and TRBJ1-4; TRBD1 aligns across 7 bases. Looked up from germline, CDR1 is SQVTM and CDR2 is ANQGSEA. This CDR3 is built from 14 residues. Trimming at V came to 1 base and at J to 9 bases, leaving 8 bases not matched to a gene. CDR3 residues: CSVEVFEGGQKLFF. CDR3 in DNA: TGCAGCGTTGAAGTGTTTGAAGGGGGCCAAAAACTGTTTTTT.

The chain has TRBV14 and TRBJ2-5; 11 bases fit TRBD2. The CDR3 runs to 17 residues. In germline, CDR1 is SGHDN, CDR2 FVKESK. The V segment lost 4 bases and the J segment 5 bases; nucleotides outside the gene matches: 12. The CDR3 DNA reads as TGTGCCAGCAGCCTTCTTAGCGGGGGGGCCGGAGGCGAGACCCAGTACTTC. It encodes CASSLLSGGAGGETQYF.

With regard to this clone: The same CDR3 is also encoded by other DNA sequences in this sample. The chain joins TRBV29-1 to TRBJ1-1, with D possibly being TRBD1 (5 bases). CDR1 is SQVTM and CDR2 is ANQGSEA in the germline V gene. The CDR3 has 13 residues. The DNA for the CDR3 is TGCAGTGTCGCTGACAGAGTGAACACTGAAGCTTTCTTT. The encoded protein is CSVADRVNTEAFF. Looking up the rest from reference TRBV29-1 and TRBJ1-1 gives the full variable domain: SAVISQKPSRDICQRGTSLTIQCQVDSQVTMMFWYRQQPGQSLTLIATANQGSEATYESGFVIDKFPISRPNLTFSTLTVSNMSPEDSSIYLCSVADRVNTEAFFGQGTRLTVV.

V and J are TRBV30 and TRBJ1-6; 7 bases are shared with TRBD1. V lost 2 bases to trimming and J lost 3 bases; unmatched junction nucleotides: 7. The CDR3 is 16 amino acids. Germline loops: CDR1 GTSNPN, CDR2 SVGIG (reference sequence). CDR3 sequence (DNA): TGTGCCTGGAGTAGTGGTAGGACAGGCTATAATTCACCCCTCCACTTT. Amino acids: CAWSSGRTGYNSPLHF.

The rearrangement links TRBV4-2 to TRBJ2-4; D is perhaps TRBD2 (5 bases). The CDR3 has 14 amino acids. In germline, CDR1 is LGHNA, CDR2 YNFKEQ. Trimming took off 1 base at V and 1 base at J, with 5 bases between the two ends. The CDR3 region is CASSQAGAKNIQYF. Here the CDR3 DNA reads TGTGCCAGCAGCCAAGCGGGGGCCAAAAACATTCAGTACTTC.

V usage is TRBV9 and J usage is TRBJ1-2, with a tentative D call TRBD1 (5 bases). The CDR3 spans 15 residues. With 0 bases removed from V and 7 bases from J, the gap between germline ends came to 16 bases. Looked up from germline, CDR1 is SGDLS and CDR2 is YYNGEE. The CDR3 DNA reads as TGTGCCAGCAGCGTAGTCGGCAGGGATCTTAGTGGCTACACCTTC. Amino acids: CASSVVGRDLSGYTF.

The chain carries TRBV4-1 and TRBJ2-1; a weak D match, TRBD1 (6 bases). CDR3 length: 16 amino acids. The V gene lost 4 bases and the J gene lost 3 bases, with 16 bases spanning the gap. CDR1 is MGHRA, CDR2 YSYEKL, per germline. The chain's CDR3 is CASSPTTGTNYNEQFF. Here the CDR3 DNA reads TGCGCCAGCAGCCCAACAACCGGGACAAACTACAATGAGCAGTTCTTC.

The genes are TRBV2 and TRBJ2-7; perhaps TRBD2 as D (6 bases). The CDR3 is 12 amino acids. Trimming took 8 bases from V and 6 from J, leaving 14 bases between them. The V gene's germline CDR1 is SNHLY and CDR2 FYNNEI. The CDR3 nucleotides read TGTGCCAGCGGACGTCTCGGGGGCGAGCAGTACTTC. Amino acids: CASGRLGGEQYF.

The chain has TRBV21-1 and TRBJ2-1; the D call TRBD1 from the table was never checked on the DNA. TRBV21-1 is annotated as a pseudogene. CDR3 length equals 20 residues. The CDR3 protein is CASSSRLCPDMVRSYNEQFF. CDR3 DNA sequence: TGTGCCAGCAGCTCCCGTTTGTGTCCAGACATGGTGCGCTCCTACAATGAGCAGTTCTTC.

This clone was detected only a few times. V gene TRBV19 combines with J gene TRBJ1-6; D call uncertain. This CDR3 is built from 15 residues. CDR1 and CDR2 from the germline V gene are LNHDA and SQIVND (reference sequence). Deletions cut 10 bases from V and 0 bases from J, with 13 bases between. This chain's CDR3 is CATTTESSYNSPLHF. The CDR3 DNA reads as TGTGCCACCACGACGGAGAGCTCCTATAATTCACCCCTCCACTTT.

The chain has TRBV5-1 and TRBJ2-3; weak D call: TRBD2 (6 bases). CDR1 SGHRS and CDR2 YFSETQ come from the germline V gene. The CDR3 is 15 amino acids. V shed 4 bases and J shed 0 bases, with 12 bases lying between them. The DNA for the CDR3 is TGCGCCAGCAGCGAAGAACGGGGGAGCACAGATACGCAGTATTTT. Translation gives CASSEERGSTDTQYF.

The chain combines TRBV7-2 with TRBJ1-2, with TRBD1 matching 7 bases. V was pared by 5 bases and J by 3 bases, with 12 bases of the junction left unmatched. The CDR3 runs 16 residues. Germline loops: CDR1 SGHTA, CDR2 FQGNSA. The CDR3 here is CASSISRDRDDYGYTF. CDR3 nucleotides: TGTGCCAGCAGCATTAGTAGAGACAGGGACGACTATGGCTACACCTTC.

In nucleotides, the CDR3 is TGTGCCAGCAGCTTAGACGCGGGGGGATTTCCCTACAATGAGCAGTTCTTC. This codes for CASSLDAGGFPYNEQFF. J is TRBJ2-1 and V is TRBV11-2; 8 bases fit TRBD2. The junction had 6 bases not matched to a gene; V was cut back by 0 bases and J by 2 bases. Germline lookup yields CDR1 SGHAT and CDR2 FQNNGV. The CDR3 is 17 amino acids. Supplemented by reference TRBV11-2 and TRBJ2-1, the full variable domain reads EAGVAQSPRYKIIEKRQSVAFWCNPISGHATLYWYQQILGQGPKLLIQFQNNGVVDDSQLPKDRFSAERLKGVDSTLKIQPAKLEDSAVYLCASSLDAGGFPYNEQFFGPGTRLTVL.

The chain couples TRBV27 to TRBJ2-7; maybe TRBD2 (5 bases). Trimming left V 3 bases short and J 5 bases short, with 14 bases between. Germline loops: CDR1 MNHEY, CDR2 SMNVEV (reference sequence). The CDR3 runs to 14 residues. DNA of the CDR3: TGTGCCAGCAGTTTTCAAGGGATTAGCGACGAGCAGTACTTC. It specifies CASSFQGISDEQYF.

This CDR3 reads CASSLGGAGTEAFF. CDR3 nucleotides: TGCGCCAGCAGCCTGGGGGGGGCGGGCACTGAAGCTTTCTTT. The chain joins TRBV23-1 to TRBJ1-1; maybe TRBD1 (6 bases). TRBV23-1 is sorted into the ORF group, with uncertain function. V dropped 6 bases and J dropped 4 bases, with 15 bases sitting between them. The CDR3 contains 14 residues.

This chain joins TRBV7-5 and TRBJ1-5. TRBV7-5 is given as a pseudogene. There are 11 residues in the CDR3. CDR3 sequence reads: CARSPDQPQHF. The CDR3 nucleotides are TGTGCCAGAAGCCCCGATCAGCCCCAGCATTTT.

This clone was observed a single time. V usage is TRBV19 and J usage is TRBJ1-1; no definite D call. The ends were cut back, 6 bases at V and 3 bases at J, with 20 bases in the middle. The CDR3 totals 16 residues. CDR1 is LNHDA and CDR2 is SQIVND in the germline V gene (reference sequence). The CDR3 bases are TGTGCCAGTAGCTCTCCGGGCGGAGGAACGGACACTGAAGCTTTCTTT. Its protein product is CASSSPGGGTDTEAFF.

The CDR3 loop is CASSLLQSTDTQYF. In nucleotides, the CDR3 is TGTGCCAGCAGCTTATTACAGAGCACAGATACGCAGTATTTT. V gene TRBV11-2 combines with J gene TRBJ2-3; no clear D gene. This CDR3 region has 14 residues. V gave up 2 bases and J gave up 0 bases, with 6 bases separating them. Germline loops: CDR1 SGHAT, CDR2 FQNNGV.

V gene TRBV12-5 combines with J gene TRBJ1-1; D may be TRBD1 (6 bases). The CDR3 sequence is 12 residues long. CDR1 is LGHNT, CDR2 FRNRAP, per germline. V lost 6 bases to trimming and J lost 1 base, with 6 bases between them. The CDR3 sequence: CASGQGNTEAFF. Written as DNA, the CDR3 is TGTGCTAGTGGACAGGGGAACACTGAAGCTTTCTTT.